The 14 T cell receptor beta chains in this list originate from one sample, sequenced in a study of blood T cell repertoires in COVID-19. Only in-frame clones appear in the TCRdb table, and some are missing; sequencing was by immunoSEQ multiplex PCR. The sample shows 120,000 or so clones, 85% of them seen only once. Sequences were obtained from peripheral blood. These receptors all come from a woman aged 80 or older with acute or convalescent COVID-19.

This rearrangement joins TRBV11-3 to TRBJ2-1; 8 bases line up with TRBD1. Germline CDR1 and CDR2: SGHNT and YENEEA. The CDR3 runs to 14 residues. With V trimmed by 0 bases and J by 11 bases, 6 bases remained unmatched. CDR3 region: CASSLDGTGSKQFF. The DNA for the CDR3 is TGTGCCAGCAGCTTAGACGGGACAGGATCTAAGCAGTTCTTC.

V and J are TRBV7-2 and TRBJ2-5, with D perhaps TRBD2 (5 bases). The CDR3 covers 13 residues. Trimming pared 3 bases from V and 3 bases from J, leaving 8 bases between. From germline, CDR1 is SGHTA and CDR2 FQGNSA. The CDR3 loop is CASSFTREETQYF. The CDR3, as DNA: TGTGCCAGCAGCTTTACTAGAGAAGAGACCCAGTACTTC.

This clone was counted between two and nine times. V usage is TRBV5-4 and J usage is TRBJ2-7, with TRBD2 identical over 12 bases. This CDR3 is 17 amino acids long. The V gene end was trimmed by 4 bases and the J gene end by 0 bases; junction bases not matched to a gene: 8. Germline V gene data show CDR1 as SGHNT and CDR2 as YYREEE (reference sequence). As DNA, the CDR3 is TGTGCCAGCAGCCGGAGGACTAGCGGGGAGAGCTCCTACGAGCAGTACGTC. Translated: CASSRRTSGESSYEQYV.

The chain is built from TRBV6-5 and TRBJ2-7; D is possibly TRBD2 (6 bases). Trimming left V 8 bases short and J 3 bases short, with 20 bases between. CDR1 is MNHEY and CDR2 is SVGAGI in the germline V gene. There are 15 residues in the CDR3. The CDR3 sequence is CASGHAGVGGYEQYV. CDR3 DNA sequence: TGTGCCAGCGGCCACGCCGGGGTGGGGGGCTACGAGCAGTACGTC.

This clone was seen once. The V and J genes are TRBV19 and TRBJ1-5, with 8 bases lining up with TRBD1. The CDR3 loop spans 15 amino acids. Looked up from germline, CDR1 is LNHDA and CDR2 is SQIVND (reference sequence). V trimming: 5 bases; J trimming: 5 bases; junction bases outside the gene matches: 8. The CDR3 nucleotides read TGTGCCAGTAGTTCGTCCGGGACAGGTTATCAGCCCCAGCATTTT. Residues: CASSSSGTGYQPQHF. The full variable domain, its missing parts supplied by reference TRBV19 and TRBJ1-5, is DGGITQSPKYLFRKEGQNVTLSCEQNLNHDAMYWYRQDPGQGLRLIYYSQIVNDFQKGDIAEGYSVSREKKESFPLTVTSAQKNPTAFYLCASSSSGTGYQPQHFGDGTRLSIL.

The chain is built from TRBV5-1 and TRBJ2-2, with 7 nucleotides matching TRBD1. Per germline, CDR1 SGHRS and CDR2 YFSETQ. Trimming at V came to 1 base and at J to 0 bases, leaving 6 bases not matched to a gene. CDR3 length equals 17 residues. The DNA of the CDR3 is TGCGCCAGCAGCTTGACTTCCGGGACAGCGAACACCGGGGAGCTGTTTTTT. Amino acid sequence: CASSLTSGTANTGELFF.

This sequence joins TRBV3-1 (or the pseudogene TRBV3-2) and TRBJ1-1; D gene ambiguous. The CDR3 covers 13 residues. From germline, CDR1 is LGHDT and CDR2 YNNKEL (reference sequence). The V end lost 4 bases, the J end lost 7 bases, and 13 bases lay between the germline ends. CDR3 in amino acids: CASSPLRSVEAFF. In DNA, the CDR3 is TGTGCCAGCAGCCCCCTAAGATCCGTTGAAGCTTTCTTT.

The genes are TRBV9 and TRBJ1-2, with D possibly TRBD1 on 6 matching bases. CDR3 length: 14 residues. V lost 0 bases, J lost 7 bases, and 13 bases lay in between. The V gene's germline CDR1 is SGDLS and CDR2 YYNGEE. DNA of the CDR3: TGTGCCAGCAGCGTAGCTGCAGGGGCCACTGGCTACACCTTC. Translation: CASSVAAGATGYTF. Full variable domain (outside the CDR3, taken from reference TRBV9 and TRBJ1-2): DSGVTQTPKHLITATGQRVTLRCSPRSGDLSVYWYQQSLDQGLQFLIQYYNGEERAKGNILERFSAQQFPDLHSELNLSSLELGDSALYFCASSVAAGATGYTFGSGTRLTVV.

This clone was detected a few times. V usage is TRBV19 and J usage is TRBJ1-2, with D possibly being TRBD1 (6 bases). Germline assignment: CDR1 LNHDA and CDR2 SQIVND (reference sequence). The ends were cut back, 3 bases at V and 0 bases at J, with 11 bases in the middle. The CDR3 spans 15 residues. The CDR3 here is CASSISDRSNYGYTF. CDR3 in DNA: TGTGCCAGTAGTATTTCCGACAGGTCTAACTATGGCTACACCTTC.

The chain recombines TRBV7-8 with TRBJ2-1, with D perhaps matching TRBD1 (6 bases). The CDR3 sequence is 17 residues long. The germline CDR1 and CDR2 sequences are SGHVS and FQNEAQ. Trimming removed 4 bases at V and 0 bases at J, with 16 bases between. The CDR3 loop is CASSSHRALFSYNEQFF. The CDR3 nucleotides are TGTGCCAGCAGCTCCCACAGGGCACTCTTCTCCTACAATGAGCAGTTCTTC.

This clone has a single count. The chain's CDR3 is CSATEVGHEKLFF. The DNA of the CDR3 is TGCAGTGCTACTGAGGTGGGCCATGAAAAACTGTTTTTT. V gene TRBV20-1 combines with J gene TRBJ1-4; D remains ambiguous. This CDR3 has 13 amino acids. Germline V CDR1 and CDR2: DFQATT, SNEGSKA (reference sequence). Trimming removed 4 bases from V and 6 bases from J, with 12 bases in between.

The rearrangement joins TRBV18 to TRBJ1-2; 8 bases line up with TRBD1. The J segment lost 4 bases and the V segment lost 3 bases, leaving 4 bases of the junction unmatched. Per germline, CDR1 KGHSH and CDR2 LQKENI. This CDR3 region has 14 residues. The CDR3 is CASSPATGGYGYTF. The CDR3 coding sequence is TGTGCCAGCTCACCCGCTACAGGGGGCTATGGCTACACCTTC. Using reference TRBV18 and TRBJ1-2 for the parts outside the CDR3, the full variable domain is NAGVMQNPRHLVRRRGQEARLRCSPMKGHSHVYWYRQLPEEGLKFMVYLQKENIIDESGMPKERFSAEFPKEGPSILRIQQVVRGDSAAYFCASSPATGGYGYTFGSGTRLTVV.

This chain's CDR3 is CASSEAGTGTGYGYTF. The DNA of the CDR3 is TGTGCCAGCAGTGAAGCCGGGACAGGGACGGGCTATGGCTACACCTTC. V is TRBV2 and J is TRBJ1-2, with 9 nucleotides matching TRBD1. The CDR3 contains 16 residues. V shed 0 bases, J shed 4 bases, and the junction held 6 bases outside the gene matches. The germline V gene encodes CDR1 SNHLY and CDR2 FYNNEI.

CDR3 DNA sequence: TGCGCCAGCAGTGATCTAGGTTCGGGCAATCAGCCCCAGCATTTT. Translating gives CASSDLGSGNQPQHF. The V call is TRBV10-2, the J call TRBJ1-5; D gene uncertain. Trimming stripped 3 bases from V and 2 bases from J, with 11 bases between. The CDR3 spans 15 residues. Germline lookup yields CDR1 WSHSY and CDR2 SAAADI.